The 10 T cell receptor beta chains given below trace back to one sample, sequenced in a study of metastatic and nonmetastatic thyroid tumors. TCRdb re-analyzed the PCR reads using MiXCR. The sample lists roughly 25,000 clones; about 13% were seen once. All patients reached thyroid surgery having received no treatment beforehand. Sequencing was done on a sample of blood. The receptors shown here come from a female donor with papillary thyroid cancer or a benign thyroid nodule (not recorded which). Some clones in this sample may be carry-over from other donors' samples.

The chain employs TRBV5-5 and TRBJ2-4; D is perhaps TRBD1 (5 bases). Germline assignment: CDR1 SGHKS and CDR2 YYEKEE (reference sequence). V shed 4 bases and J shed 0 bases, with 8 bases lying between them. The CDR3 has 14 residues. The CDR3 here is CASSLTGAKNIQYF. Here the CDR3 DNA reads TGTGCCAGCAGCCTAACAGGAGCCAAAAACATTCAGTACTTC.

This clone occurred many times. The V and J genes are TRBV27 and TRBJ1-5; no definite D call. The CDR3 is 14 amino acids. Between the trimmed V and J ends, which lost 2 bases and 2 bases, there was a span of 7 bases. Germline V lookup: CDR1 MNHEY, CDR2 SMNVEV (reference sequence). The CDR3 region has the DNA TGTGCCAGCAGTTTAAAGATGGGCAATCAGCCCCAGCATTTT. Encoded protein: CASSLKMGNQPQHF.

This clone showed up just a few times. A much larger clonotype is one base distant, so this may be a read error. The chain links TRBV6-1 to TRBJ1-4, with 7 bases that match TRBD1. The CDR3 runs to 16 residues. V shed 5 bases, J shed 4 bases, and the junction held 10 bases outside the gene matches. Germline CDR1 MNHNS, CDR2 SASEGT. The CDR3 DNA follows: TGTGCCAGCAGTACAATGGGGACAGAGCGTAATGAAAAACTGTTTTTT. The encoded protein is CASSTMGTERNEKLFF.

This clone appeared many times. The chain combines TRBV27 with TRBJ2-6; D is unclear. V was cut by 6 bases and J by 2 bases, with 11 bases left in between. The CDR3 loop spans 15 amino acids. CDR1 is MNHEY and CDR2 is SMNVEV in the germline V gene (reference sequence). Here the CDR3 reads CASSALEAGANVLTF. The CDR3 DNA follows: TGTGCCAGCAGCGCCCTAGAAGCTGGGGCCAACGTCCTGACTTTC.

This clone was seen at least ten times. The chain is built from TRBV11-3 and TRBJ2-3, with 7 bases fitting TRBD1. CDR3 length equals 15 residues. V was clipped by 1 base and J by 4 bases; unmatched bases: 5. Germline CDR1 and CDR2: SGHNT and YENEEA. CDR3: CASSLGDSRADTQYF. The CDR3, as DNA: TGTGCCAGCAGCTTAGGGGACAGTAGGGCAGATACGCAGTATTTT.

Ten or more counts support this clone. Given a much more abundant clone one base away, this may be a read error. This sequence joins TRBV27 and TRBJ2-1; the D call may be TRBD1 or TRBD2 (5 bases each). CDR1 and CDR2 (germline): MNHEY, SMNVEV (reference sequence). The CDR3 covers 15 residues. CDR3 sequence reads: CTSSSDSGPYNEQFF. Written as DNA, the CDR3 is TGTACCAGCAGTTCAGACAGCGGCCCCTACAATGAGCAGTTCTTC.

This rearrangement joins TRBV6-1 to TRBJ2-2, with D tentatively TRBD1 (5 bases). Trimming stripped 5 bases from V and 0 bases from J, with 7 bases between. The CDR3 has 14 amino acids. Germline V lookup: CDR1 MNHNS, CDR2 SASEGT. CDR3 amino acids: CASSFRANTGELFF. The CDR3 DNA is TGTGCCAGCAGTTTCAGGGCGAACACCGGGGAGCTGTTTTTT.

This clone was counted at least ten times. The J gene is TRBJ2-7, the V gene TRBV6-5, with 9 bases identical to TRBD1. From germline, CDR1 is MNHEY and CDR2 SVGAGI. The length of the CDR3 is 16 residues. V lost 2 bases to trimming and J lost 4 bases; unmatched junction nucleotides: 9. The CDR3 sequence is CASSYSGTGFIYEQYF. CDR3 sequence (DNA): TGTGCCAGCAGTTACAGCGGGACAGGGTTTATTTACGAGCAGTACTTC.

In its sample, this clone was seen many times. The rearrangement uses TRBV5-8 and TRBJ2-2; no clear D gene. The CDR3 has 15 residues. Germline V gene lookup returns CDR1 SGHTS and CDR2 YDEGEE. V lost 4 bases and J lost 5, with 15 bases in between. This chain's CDR3 is CASSIRFFNTGELFF. The CDR3 nucleotides are TGTGCCAGCAGCATCAGGTTCTTTAATACCGGGGAGCTGTTTTTT.

This clone was picked up many times. The chain couples TRBV18 to TRBJ1-1; D not certain. V was pared by 4 bases and J by 0 bases, with 6 bases between. CDR1 and CDR2 (germline): KGHSH, LQKENI. The CDR3 is made up of 13 amino acids. DNA of the CDR3: TGTGCCAGCTCACGCGGGATGAACACTGAAGCTTTCTTT. As protein: CASSRGMNTEAFF. Full variable domain (outside the CDR3, taken from reference TRBV18 and TRBJ1-1): NAGVMQNPRHLVRRRGQEARLRCSPMKGHSHVYWYRQLPEEGLKFMVYLQKENIIDESGMPKERFSAEFPKEGPSILRIQQVVRGDSAAYFCASSRGMNTEAFFGQGTRLTVV.